Described below is a single T cell receptor (beta chain) sequence and its context. Assay used: immunoSEQ multiplex PCR; TCRdb lists only in-frame clones, some missing. The sample consists of about 150,000 clones, about 90% of them appearing once. Trimming took off 6 bases at V and 5 bases at J, with 10 bases between the two ends. The CDR3 extends over 12 amino acids. From germline, CDR1 is SNHLY and CDR2 FYNNEI. This entry comes from a study of blood T cell repertoires in COVID-19. The origin of this receptor is a man over 45 with acute or convalescent COVID-19. Sequenced material: peripheral blood. The chain carries TRBV2 and TRBJ2-5; D ambiguous. The CDR3 DNA reads TGTGCCAGCAGACAGCAAACTGAGACCCAGTACTTC. The encoded protein is CASRQQTETQYF.